The table lists the clone carrying this TCR beta chain with a few counts. Its antigen is unidentified. The Oncomine TCR Beta short-read assay sequenced DNA from cultured CD4+ T cells. TCRdb passed the PCR reads through MiXCR, listing each CDR3 protein once. The data show more than 15,000 distinct CDR3 sequences, around 44% seen once. This sample was taken from a study of vaccination and CD4 T cells after COVID-19. Study information: Everyone enrolled got two doses of BNT162b2 or mRNA-1273 vaccine. Drawing of post-COVID samples took place a median approximately 100 days after diagnosis (range 35 to 161).

The treatment: roughly 10-day PBMC culture with coronavirus spike peptide pools or control peptides (ViraFEST assay). Sample: CD4+ T cells from blood, cultured in vitro, taken before SARS-CoV-2 vaccination. The clonotype comes from a human donor who had recovered from COVID-19.

The CDR3 loop is CASGRDQGMETQYF. In DNA, the CDR3 is TGTGCCAGCGGCCGGGACCAGGGAATGGAGACCCAGTACTTC. The V gene is TRBV2, the J gene TRBJ2-5; the D call may be TRBD1 or TRBD2 (5 bases each). V lost 8 bases, J lost 5 bases, and 18 bases lay in between. Germline V gene sequence: CDR1 SNHLY, CDR2 FYNNEI. The CDR3 loop spans 14 amino acids.